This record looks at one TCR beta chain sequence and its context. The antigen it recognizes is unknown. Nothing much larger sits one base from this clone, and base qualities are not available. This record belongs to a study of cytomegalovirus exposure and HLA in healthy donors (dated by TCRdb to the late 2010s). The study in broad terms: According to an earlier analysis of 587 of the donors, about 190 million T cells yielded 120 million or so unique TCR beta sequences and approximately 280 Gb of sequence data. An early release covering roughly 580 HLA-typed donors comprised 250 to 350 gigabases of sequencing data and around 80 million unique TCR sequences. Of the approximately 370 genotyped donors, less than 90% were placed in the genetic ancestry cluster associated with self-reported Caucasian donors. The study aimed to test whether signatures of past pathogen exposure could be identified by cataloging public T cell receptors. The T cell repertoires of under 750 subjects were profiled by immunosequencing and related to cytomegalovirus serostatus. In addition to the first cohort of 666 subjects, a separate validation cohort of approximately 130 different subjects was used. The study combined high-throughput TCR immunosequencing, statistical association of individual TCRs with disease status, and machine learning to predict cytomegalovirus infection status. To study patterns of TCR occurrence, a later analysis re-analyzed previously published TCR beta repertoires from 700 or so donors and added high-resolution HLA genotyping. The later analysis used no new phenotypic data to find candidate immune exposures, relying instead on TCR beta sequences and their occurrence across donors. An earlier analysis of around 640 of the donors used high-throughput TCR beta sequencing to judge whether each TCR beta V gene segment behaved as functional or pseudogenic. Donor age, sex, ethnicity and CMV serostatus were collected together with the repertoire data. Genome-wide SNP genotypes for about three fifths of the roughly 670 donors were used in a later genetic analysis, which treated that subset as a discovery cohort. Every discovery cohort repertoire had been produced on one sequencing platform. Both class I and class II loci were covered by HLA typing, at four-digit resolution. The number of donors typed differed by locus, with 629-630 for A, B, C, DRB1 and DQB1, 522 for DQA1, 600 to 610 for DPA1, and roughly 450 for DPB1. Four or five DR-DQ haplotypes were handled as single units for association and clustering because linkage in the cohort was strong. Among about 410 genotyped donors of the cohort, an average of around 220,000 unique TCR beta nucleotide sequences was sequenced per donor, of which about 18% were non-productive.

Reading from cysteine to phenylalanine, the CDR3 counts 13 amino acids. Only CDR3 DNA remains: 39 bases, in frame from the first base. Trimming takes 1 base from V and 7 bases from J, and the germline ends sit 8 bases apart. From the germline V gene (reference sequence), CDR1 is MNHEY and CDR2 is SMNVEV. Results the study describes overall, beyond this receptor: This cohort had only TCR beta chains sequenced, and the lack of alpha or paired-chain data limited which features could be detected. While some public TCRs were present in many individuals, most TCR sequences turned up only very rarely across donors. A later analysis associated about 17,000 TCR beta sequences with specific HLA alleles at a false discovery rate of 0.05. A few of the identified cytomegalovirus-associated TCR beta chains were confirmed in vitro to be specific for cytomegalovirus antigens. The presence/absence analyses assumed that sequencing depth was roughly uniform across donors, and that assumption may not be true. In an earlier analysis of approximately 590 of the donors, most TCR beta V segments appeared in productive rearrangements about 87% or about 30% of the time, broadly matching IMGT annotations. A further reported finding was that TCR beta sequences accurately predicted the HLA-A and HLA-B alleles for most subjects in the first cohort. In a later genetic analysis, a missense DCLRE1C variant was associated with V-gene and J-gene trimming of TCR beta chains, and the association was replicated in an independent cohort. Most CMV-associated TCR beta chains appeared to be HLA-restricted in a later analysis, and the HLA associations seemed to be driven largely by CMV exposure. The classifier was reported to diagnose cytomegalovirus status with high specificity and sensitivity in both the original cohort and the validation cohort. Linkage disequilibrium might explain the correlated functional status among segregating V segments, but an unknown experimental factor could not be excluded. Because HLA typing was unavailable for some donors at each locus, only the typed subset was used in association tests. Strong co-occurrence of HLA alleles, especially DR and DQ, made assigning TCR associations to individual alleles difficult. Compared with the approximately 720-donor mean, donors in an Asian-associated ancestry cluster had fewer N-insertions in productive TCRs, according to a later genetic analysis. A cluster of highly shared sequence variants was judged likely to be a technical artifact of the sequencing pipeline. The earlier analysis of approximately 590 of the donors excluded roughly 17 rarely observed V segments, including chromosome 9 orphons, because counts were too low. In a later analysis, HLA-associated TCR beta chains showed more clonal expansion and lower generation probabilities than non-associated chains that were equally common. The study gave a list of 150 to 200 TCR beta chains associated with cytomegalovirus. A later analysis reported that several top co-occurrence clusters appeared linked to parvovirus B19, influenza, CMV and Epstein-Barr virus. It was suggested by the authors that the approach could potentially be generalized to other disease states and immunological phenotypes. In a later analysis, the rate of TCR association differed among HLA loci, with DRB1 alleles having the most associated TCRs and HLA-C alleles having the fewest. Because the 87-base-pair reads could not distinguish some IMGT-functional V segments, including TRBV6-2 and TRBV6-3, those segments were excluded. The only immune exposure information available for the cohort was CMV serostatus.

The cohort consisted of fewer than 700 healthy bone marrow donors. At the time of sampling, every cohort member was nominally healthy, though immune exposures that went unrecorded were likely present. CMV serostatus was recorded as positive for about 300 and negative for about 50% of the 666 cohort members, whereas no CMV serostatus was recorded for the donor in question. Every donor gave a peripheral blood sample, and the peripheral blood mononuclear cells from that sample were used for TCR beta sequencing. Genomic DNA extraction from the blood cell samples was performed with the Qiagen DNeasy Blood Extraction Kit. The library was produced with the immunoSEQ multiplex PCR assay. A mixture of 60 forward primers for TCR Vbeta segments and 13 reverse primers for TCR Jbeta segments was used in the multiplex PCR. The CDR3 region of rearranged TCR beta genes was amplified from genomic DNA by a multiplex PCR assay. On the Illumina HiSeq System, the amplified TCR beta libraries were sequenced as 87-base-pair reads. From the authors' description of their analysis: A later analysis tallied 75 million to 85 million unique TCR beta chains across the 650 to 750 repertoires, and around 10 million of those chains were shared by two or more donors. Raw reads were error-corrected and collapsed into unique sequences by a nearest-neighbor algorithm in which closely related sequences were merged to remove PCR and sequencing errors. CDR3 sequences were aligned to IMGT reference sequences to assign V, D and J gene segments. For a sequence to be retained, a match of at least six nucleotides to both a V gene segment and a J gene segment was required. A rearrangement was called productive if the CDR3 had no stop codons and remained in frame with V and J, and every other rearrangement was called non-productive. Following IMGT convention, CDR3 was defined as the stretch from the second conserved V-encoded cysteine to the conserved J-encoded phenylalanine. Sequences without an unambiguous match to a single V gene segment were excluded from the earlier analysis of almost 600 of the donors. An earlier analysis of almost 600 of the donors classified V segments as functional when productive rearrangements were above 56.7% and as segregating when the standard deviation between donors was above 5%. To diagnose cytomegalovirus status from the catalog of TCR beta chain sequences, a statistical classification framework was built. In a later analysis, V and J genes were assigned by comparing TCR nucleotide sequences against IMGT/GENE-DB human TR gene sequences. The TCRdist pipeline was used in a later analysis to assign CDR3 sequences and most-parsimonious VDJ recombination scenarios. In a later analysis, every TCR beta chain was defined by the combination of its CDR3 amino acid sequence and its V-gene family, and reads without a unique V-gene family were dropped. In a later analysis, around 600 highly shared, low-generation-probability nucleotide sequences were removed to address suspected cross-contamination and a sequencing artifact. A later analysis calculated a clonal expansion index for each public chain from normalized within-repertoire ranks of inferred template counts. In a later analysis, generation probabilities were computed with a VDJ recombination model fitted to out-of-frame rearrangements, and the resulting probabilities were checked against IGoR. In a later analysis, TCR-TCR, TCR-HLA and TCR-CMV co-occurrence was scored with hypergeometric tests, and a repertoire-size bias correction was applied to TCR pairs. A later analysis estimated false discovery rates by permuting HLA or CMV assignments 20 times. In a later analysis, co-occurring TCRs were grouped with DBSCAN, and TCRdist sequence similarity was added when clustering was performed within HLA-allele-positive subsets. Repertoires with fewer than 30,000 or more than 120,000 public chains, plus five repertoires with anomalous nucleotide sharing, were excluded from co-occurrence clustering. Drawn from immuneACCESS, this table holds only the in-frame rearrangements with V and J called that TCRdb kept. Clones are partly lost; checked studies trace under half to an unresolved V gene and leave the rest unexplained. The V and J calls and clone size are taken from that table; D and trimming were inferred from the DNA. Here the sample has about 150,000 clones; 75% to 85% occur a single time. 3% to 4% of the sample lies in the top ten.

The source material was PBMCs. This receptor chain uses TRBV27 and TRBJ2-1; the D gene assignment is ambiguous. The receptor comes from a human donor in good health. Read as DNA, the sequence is TGTGCCAGCAGTTTATTCGGTCGGAATGAGCAGTTCTTC. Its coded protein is CASSLFGRNEQFF.